This T cell receptor (beta chain) originates from a study of blood T cell repertoires in COVID-19. Trimming removed 4 bases from V and 8 bases from J, with 20 bases in between. Germline V lookup: CDR1 SNHLY, CDR2 FYNNEI. The CDR3 has 15 amino acids. Clones were read by immunoSEQ multiplex PCR, and TCRdb kept only the in-frame ones, dropping some. The sample includes tens of thousands of clones, 80% to 85% of them seen just once. This clonotype was sampled from a woman aged 60-75 years with acute or convalescent COVID-19. The sample comprised peripheral blood. The rearrangement joins TRBV2 to TRBJ1-1; D unresolved. The CDR3 sequence is CASSVVETTGGEAFF. The CDR3 DNA sequence: TGTGCCAGCAGTGTAGTAGAGACGACGGGAGGGGAAGCTTTCTTT.